Below are 3 T cell receptor beta chains sequenced from a single sample in a study of blood T cells in healthy people across ages. Together with a sample-barcoded 5' primer, a J-beta primer mix was included in a second PCR lasting roughly 6 to 12 cycles. One entry per CDR3 protein results from TCRdb running MiXCR on the 5' RACE reads. The table lists about 1.1 million distinct CDR3 sequences, about two fifths of them singletons. The sequenced sample consisted of blood. These receptors originate from a young man in good health.

The chain is built from TRBV6-5 and TRBJ1-1, with D unresolved. Per the germline V gene, CDR1 is MNHEY and CDR2 is SVGAGI. The CDR3 contains 13 residues. The V and J ends lost 10 bases and 6 bases respectively, with 18 bases between them. Written as DNA, the CDR3 is TGTGCCACGGCAGACGGAGCTGTCGCTGAAGCTTTCTTT. Translated: CATADGAVAEAFF.

The V and J genes are TRBV5-6 and TRBJ2-7, with 8 positions matching TRBD1. Germline CDR1 reads SGHDT; CDR2 reads YYEEEE. Trimming at V came to 4 bases and at J to 3 bases, leaving 6 bases not matched to a gene. This CDR3 has 14 amino acids. The CDR3 region is CASSPLGQDYEQYF. The DNA of the CDR3 is TGTGCCAGCAGCCCGTTGGGACAGGACTACGAGCAGTACTTC.

This clonotype was seen a handful of times. The J gene is TRBJ2-1, the V gene TRBV4-2; D possibly corresponds to TRBD1 (6 bases). CDR1 is LGHNA, CDR2 YNFKEQ, per germline. This CDR3 region has 17 residues. Trimming removed 4 bases from V and 1 base from J, with 17 bases in between. CDR3 region: CASSPSGVGRSYNEQFF. The CDR3 DNA reads as TGTGCCAGCAGCCCTTCAGGGGTAGGGCGGTCCTACAATGAGCAGTTCTTC.